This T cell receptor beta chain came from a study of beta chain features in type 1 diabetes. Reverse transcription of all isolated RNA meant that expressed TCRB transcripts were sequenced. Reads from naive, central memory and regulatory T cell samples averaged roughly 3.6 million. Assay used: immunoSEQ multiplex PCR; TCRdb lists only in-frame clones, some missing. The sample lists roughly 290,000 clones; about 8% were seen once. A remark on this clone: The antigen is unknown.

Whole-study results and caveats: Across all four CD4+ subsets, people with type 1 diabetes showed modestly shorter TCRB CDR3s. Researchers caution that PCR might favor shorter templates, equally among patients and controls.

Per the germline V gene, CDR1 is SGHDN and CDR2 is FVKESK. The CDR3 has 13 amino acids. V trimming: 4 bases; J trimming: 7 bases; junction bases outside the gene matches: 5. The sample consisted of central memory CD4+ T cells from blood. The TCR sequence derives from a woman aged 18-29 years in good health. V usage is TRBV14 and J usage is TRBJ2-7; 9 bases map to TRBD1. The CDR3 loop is CASSRGTGWEQYF. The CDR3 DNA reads TGTGCCAGCAGCCGGGGGACAGGGTGGGAGCAGTACTTC.